These 17 T cell receptor beta chains originate from one sample sequenced in a study of T cells in Graves' hyperthyroidism and ophthalmopathy (dated by TCRdb to the late 2010s). Libraries were prepared through multiplex PCR. Instrument used: Illumina HiSeq 2000. TCR beta CDR3 regions were amplified from RNA transcripts. The first round of RT-PCR for the TCR CDR3 was performed with the HTBI primer set and the Qiagen OneStep RT-PCR kit. Using fastp trimming at Q25 and MiXCR clonotype assembly, TCRdb reanalyzed the public sequencing data and kept in-frame beta chains. CDR3 protein duplicates are merged, each entry listing the most common genes and DNA. For this sample the table gives around 660,000 distinct CDR3 sequences, of which just under 45% were detected only once. Of the sample, 7% to 7.5% is held by the ten largest clones. Sequencing input: peripheral blood or thyroid tissue (not recorded which). These receptors originate from an adult man with Graves' disease, either hyperthyroidism or ophthalmopathy (not recorded which).

The chain carries TRBV15 and TRBJ2-7; D remains unclear. This CDR3 comprises 13 residues. Germline V gene data show CDR1 as LNHNV and CDR2 as YYDKDF (reference sequence). Trimming shortened V by 0 bases and J by 5 bases, and 8 bases separated the two germline ends. This CDR3 is CATSRDHIDEQYF. The CDR3 coding sequence is TGTGCCACCAGCAGAGATCATATCGACGAGCAGTACTTC.

Concerning this clonotype: At one boundary the junction diverges from the germline segment, which might be a read error. The rearrangement links TRBV5-1 to TRBJ1-4, with D maybe TRBD1 (6 bases). The CDR3 covers 13 residues. CDR1 and CDR2 from the germline V gene are SGHRS and YFSETQ. CDR3 coding DNA: TGTGCCAGCAGCTTGGCCAGGGGTGAAAAACTGTTTTTT. Translating it yields CASSLARGEKLFF.

This clonotype was seen repeatedly, ten times or more. This chain connects TRBV7-2 to TRBJ1-3; no clear D gene. The CDR3 runs to 12 residues. V dropped 5 bases and J dropped 5 bases, with 7 bases sitting between them. Germline V gene sequence: CDR1 SGHTA, CDR2 FQGNSA. The CDR3 DNA is TGTGCCAGCAGCCCCTCCCGAAACACCATATATTTT. The encoded protein is CASSPSRNTIYF. The complete variable domain, with remaining parts taken from reference TRBV7-2 and TRBJ1-3, reads GAGVSQSPSNKVTEKGKDVELRCDPISGHTALYWYRQSLGQGLEFLIYFQGNSAPDKSGLPSDRFSAERTGGSVSTLTIQRTQQEDSAVYLCASSPSRNTIYFGEGSWLTVV.

The chain combines TRBV29-1 with TRBJ1-5; TRBD1 matches at 9 bases. The ends lost 6 bases at V and 12 bases at J; junction bases unmatched: 6. The CDR3 length is 11 residues. Germline V gene sequence: CDR1 SQVTM, CDR2 ANQGSEA. CDR3 sequence (DNA): TGCAGCGTGGGGACAGGGACAGACCAGCATTTT. It codes for CSVGTGTDQHF. Full variable domain (missing parts from reference TRBV29-1 and TRBJ1-5): SAVISQKPSRDICQRGTSLTIQCQVDSQVTMMFWYRQQPGQSLTLIATANQGSEATYESGFVIDKFPISRPNLTFSTLTVSNMSPEDSSIYLCSVGTGTDQHFGDGTRLSIL.

The rearrangement uses TRBV2 and TRBJ1-5; 8 nucleotides align to TRBD1. Per the germline V gene, CDR1 is SNHLY and CDR2 is FYNNEI. Trimming took 4 bases from V and 13 from J; bases not matched to a gene: 6. The CDR3 is 12 amino acids. CDR3 DNA: TGTGCCAGCAGTGCCAGGGGGCAGGGTCAGCATTTT. This translates into CASSARGQGQHF.

The chain couples TRBV10-2 to TRBJ2-3; TRBD1 might be the D (6 bases). The CDR3 has 15 residues. Trimming cost V 0 bases and J 4 bases, with 11 bases left between them. CDR1 WSHSY and CDR2 SAAADI come from the germline V gene. The CDR3 loop reads CASSESNGGADTQYF. The CDR3 bases are TGCGCCAGCAGTGAGTCGAATGGGGGCGCAGATACGCAGTATTTT.

As concerns this clonotype: Because the CDR3 is missing its conserved closing phenylalanine or tryptophan, this is likely a read error. Because the CDR3's place on the DNA is in doubt, the DNA is left out and the CDR3 is given as listed by TCRdb. The chain has TRBV24-1 and TRBJ1-4; the table's D call, TRBD1, was not checked against the DNA. The CDR3 adds up to 12 amino acids, both ends counted. In germline, CDR1 is KGHDR, CDR2 SFDVKD. This CDR3 reads CATSDAQGAANY.

CDR3 sequence (DNA): TGTGCCAGCTGCCGGGACAGGGGATTGCATTCACCCCTCCACTTT. It translates to CASCRDRGLHSPLHF. The chain is built from TRBV2 and TRBJ1-6; 10 nucleotides align to TRBD1. V lost 8 bases, J lost 8 bases, and 9 bases stayed unmatched. Germline values: CDR1 SNHLY, CDR2 FYNNEI. CDR3 length equals 15 residues.

The chain is built from TRBV20-1 and TRBJ2-5; 9 nucleotides match TRBD1. J was trimmed by 4 bases and V by 2 bases; bases with no gene match: 8. The CDR3 loop spans 15 amino acids. CDR1 is DFQATT, CDR2 SNEGSKA, per germline (reference sequence). In DNA, the CDR3 is TGCAGTGCTAGACTAACAGGGGGCATTAGAGAGACCCAGTACTTC. This codes for CSARLTGGIRETQYF.

Of note for this clonotype: This may arise from a read error, as a much more abundant clone is one base away. This chain joins TRBV29-1 and TRBJ2-2, with D unclear. Per the germline V gene, CDR1 is SQVTM and CDR2 is ANQGSEA. The CDR3 is 13 amino acids. The V end lost 6 bases, the J end lost 6 bases, and 14 bases lay between the germline ends. In nucleotides, the CDR3 is TGCAGCGTGGACCTGGGCGGTGCCGGGGAGCTGTTTTTT. Encoded protein: CSVDLGGAGELFF.

The V gene is TRBV7-6, the J gene TRBJ2-3; D is unclear. The germline V and J ends were trimmed by 0 bases and 5 bases, with 9 bases remaining between them. The CDR3 consists of 14 residues. The germline V gene has CDR1 SGHVS and CDR2 FNYEAQ. CDR3 in DNA: TGTGCCAGCAGCTTAGCGGGCGTTGTAGATACGCAGTATTTT. The encoded protein is CASSLAGVVDTQYF.

With respect to this clonotype: Here the CDR3 omits its conserved ending phenylalanine or tryptophan, so a read error is the likely source. It is unclear where the CDR3 begins or ends on the DNA, so no DNA is shown, and the CDR3 is as TCRdb lists it. This sequence joins TRBV2 and TRBJ1-2; TRBD1 reflects the table's D call only, with no check against the DNA. CDR1 and CDR2 (germline): SNHLY, FYNNEI. Ends included, the CDR3 has 10 residues. CDR3: CASNPLSGTG.

The V gene is TRBV20-1, the J gene TRBJ2-5; 10 bases align to TRBD2. Germline V gene lookup returns CDR1 DFQATT and CDR2 SNEGSKA (reference sequence). The CDR3 runs 15 residues. The V and J ends lost 6 bases and 2 bases, in that order; junction bases with no gene match: 9. The CDR3 nucleotides are TGCAGTGCCTTTGATAGGACTAGCGGACAAGAGACCCAGTACTTC. This translates into CSAFDRTSGQETQYF.

The CDR3: CASSQAGQGFTGELFF. For the CDR3, the DNA is TGTGCCAGCAGCCAAGCGGGGCAGGGGTTTACCGGGGAGCTGTTTTTT. The chain has TRBV7-9 and TRBJ2-2; a possible D gene is TRBD2 (7 bases). This CDR3 contains 16 residues. Germline-derived CDR1 and CDR2 are SEHNR and FQNEAQ (reference sequence). V was pared by 5 bases and J by 5 bases, with 18 bases between.

The chain combines TRBV15 with TRBJ1-3; TRBD1 aligns across 7 bases. There are 15 residues in the CDR3. The junction had 6 bases not matched to a gene; V was cut back by 5 bases and J by 2 bases. CDR1 and CDR2 from the germline V gene are LNHNV and YYDKDF (reference sequence). Here the CDR3 DNA reads TGTGCCACCAGCCCCGACAGGGCAGCTGGAAACACCATATATTTT. Translated: CATSPDRAAGNTIYF. Together with reference TRBV15 and TRBJ1-3, the CDR3 gives the full variable domain: DAMVIQNPRYQVTQFGKPVTLSCSQTLNHNVMYWYQQKSSQAPKLLFHYYDKDFNNEADTPDNFQSRRPNTSFCFLDIRSPGLGDTAMYLCATSPDRAAGNTIYFGEGSWLTVV.

This rearrangement joins TRBV7-9 to TRBJ2-7; TRBD2 might be the D (6 bases). Per germline, CDR1 SEHNR and CDR2 FQNEAQ (reference sequence). V was shortened by 3 bases and J by 3 bases, with 18 bases between the two germline ends. This CDR3 contains 16 residues. CDR3 in DNA: TGTGCCAGCAGCTTGGCGCTTCGGGAGTTAGGCTACGAGCAGTACTTC. Its protein is CASSLALRELGYEQYF.

Ten or more counts support this clonotype. This chain links TRBV10-2 with TRBJ1-4; no definite D call. V shed 3 bases and J shed 0 bases, with 2 bases lying between them. Germline V CDR1 and CDR2: WSHSY, SAAADI. The CDR3 spans 13 residues. CDR3 protein: CASSEATNEKLFF. As DNA, the CDR3 is TGCGCCAGCAGTGAAGCAACTAATGAAAAACTGTTTTTT.